Each of the 9 T cell receptor beta chains below was sequenced from the same sample in a study of glioma-infiltrating T cells. Using RNA template, CDR3s of TCR alpha and beta were amplified with iRepertoire arm-PCR. Each CDR3 protein is one row after TCRdb ran MiXCR on the multiplex PCR reads. The sample records 300,000 to 450,000 distinct CDR3 sequences, less than 50% being singletons. Sequencing was performed on glioma tissue, nonneoplastic brain tissue, or PBMCs (not recorded which). The receptors derive from a human donor with low-grade glioma or glioblastoma, undergoing nonglioma brain surgery, or in good health (not recorded which).

This clonotype was seen only a few times. The V and J genes are TRBV15 and TRBJ2-3, with 7 bases that match TRBD2. The V segment lost 2 bases and the J segment 2 bases; nucleotides outside the gene matches: 7. This CDR3 comprises 16 residues. In germline, CDR1 is LNHNV, CDR2 YYDKDF (reference sequence). The CDR3 here is CATSRIQLADTDTQYF. The CDR3, as DNA: TGTGCCACCAGCAGAATTCAGCTAGCGGACACAGATACGCAGTATTTT. Full variable domain (rest looked up from reference TRBV15 and TRBJ2-3): DAMVIQNPRYQVTQFGKPVTLSCSQTLNHNVMYWYQQKSSQAPKLLFHYYDKDFNNEADTPDNFQSRRPNTSFCFLDIRSPGLGDTAMYLCATSRIQLADTDTQYFGPGTRLTVL.

This chain links TRBV5-1 with TRBJ1-1; D is unresolved. CDR3 length: 14 amino acids. V shed 2 bases and J shed 5 bases, with 13 bases lying between them. The V gene's germline CDR1 is SGHRS and CDR2 YFSETQ. CDR3 DNA sequence: TGCGCCAGCAGCTTTACACTCCTCGGGACTGAAGCTTTCTTT. As protein: CASSFTLLGTEAFF.

This clonotype has ten or more counts. The chain is built from TRBV4-2 and TRBJ2-2, with D uncertain. This CDR3 comprises 15 residues. Germline lookup yields CDR1 LGHNA and CDR2 YNFKEQ. V gave up 4 bases and J gave up 0 bases, with 9 bases separating them. DNA for the CDR3: TGTGCCAGCAGCCCCAAAGACTCGAACACCGGGGAGCTGTTTTTT. Its translation: CASSPKDSNTGELFF.

V gene TRBV6-1 combines with J gene TRBJ2-5, with D perhaps matching TRBD2 (5 bases). V lost 7 bases and J lost 0, with 9 bases in between. The CDR3 consists of 13 residues. CDR1 is MNHNS, CDR2 SASEGT, per germline. The CDR3 region has the DNA TGTGCCAGCACTCAGGACTACCAAGAGACCCAGTACTTC. This sequence encodes CASTQDYQETQYF.

This clonotype was seen many times. The rearrangement joins TRBV2 to TRBJ1-1; D gene uncertain. Germline loops: CDR1 SNHLY, CDR2 FYNNEI. The CDR3 extends over 11 amino acids. V lost 7 bases and J 5 bases, leaving 8 bases between the germline ends. CDR3 sequence (DNA): TGTGCCAGCACTGCGATTACTGAAGCTTTCTTT. This gives the protein CASTAITEAFF.

Note on this clonotype: One junction end does not reproduce the germline sequence, and a read error may be involved. This sequence joins TRBV6-2 or TRBV6-3 and TRBJ2-1, with 10 bases lining up with TRBD2. The CDR3 consists of 18 residues. Germline assignment: CDR1 MNHEY and CDR2 SVGEGT. The CDR3 region is CASRPRGASGSSYNEQPF. CDR3 bases: TGTGCCAGCCGGCCTCGGGGGGCTAGCGGGAGCTCCTACAATGAGCAGCCCTTC.

Worth noting for this clonotype: Possible read error: a much larger clone is one base away. This chain links TRBV20-1 with TRBJ2-5; D gene uncertain. The CDR3 has 13 amino acids. Germline-derived CDR1 and CDR2 are DFQATT and SNEGSKA (reference sequence). CDR3 DNA sequence: TGCAGTGCAGTAGCCCCGCTCGAAGAGACCAAGTACTTC. Its translation is CSAVAPLEETKYF.

On this clonotype: The conserved closing phenylalanine or tryptophan is absent in this CDR3, likely reflecting a read error. The gene calls are TRBV20-1 and TRBJ1-6; D gene ambiguous. Germline V gene lookup returns CDR1 DFQATT and CDR2 SNEGSKA (reference sequence). The CDR3 is made up of 10 amino acids. The V gene lost 6 bases and the J gene lost 8 bases, with 5 bases spanning the gap. CDR3 residues: CSAGYSPLHS. The CDR3, as DNA: TGCAGTGCCGGATATTCACCCCTCCACTCT.

The chain couples TRBV4-1 to TRBJ1-4, with D tentatively TRBD1 (5 bases). The germline gives CDR1 MGHRA, CDR2 YSYEKL. Trimming left V 3 bases short and J 0 bases short, with 11 bases between. This CDR3 spans 16 amino acids. CDR3 sequence reads: CASSHRGIATNEKLFF. The CDR3 coding sequence is TGCGCCAGCAGCCATAGGGGTATCGCAACTAATGAAAAACTGTTTTTT.